A single T cell receptor beta chain is shown here with its context. The sample belongs to a study of blood T cell repertoires in COVID-19. On the study more broadly: The United States, Italy and Spain were the sources of the acute and convalescent COVID-19 samples. The analysed material was cDNA or gDNA that came from T cells, B-cell-depleted T cells, or PBMCs.

How the authors handled the data: Reference gene primers were amplified, and this amplification served to estimate nucleated cell counts. Method: immunoSEQ multiplex PCR; TCRdb's copy keeps in-frame clones and lacks some. That table is the source of V, J and clone size, and D and trimming were worked out from the DNA. The data show about 97,000 clones, roughly 84% seen once. This CDR3 is built from 15 residues. Germline V lookup: CDR1 MNHNS, CDR2 SASEGT. The V end was cut by 2 bases, the J end by 2 bases, with 13 bases between. The source is a human donor in a cohort sampled during active COVID-19. V and J are TRBV6-1 and TRBJ2-7, with D possibly TRBD1 on 6 matching bases. Sequenced input: peripheral blood. The CDR3 reads CASSEYSGETYEQYF. The CDR3 region has the DNA TGTGCCAGCAGTGAATACTCAGGGGAGACCTACGAGCAGTACTTC.